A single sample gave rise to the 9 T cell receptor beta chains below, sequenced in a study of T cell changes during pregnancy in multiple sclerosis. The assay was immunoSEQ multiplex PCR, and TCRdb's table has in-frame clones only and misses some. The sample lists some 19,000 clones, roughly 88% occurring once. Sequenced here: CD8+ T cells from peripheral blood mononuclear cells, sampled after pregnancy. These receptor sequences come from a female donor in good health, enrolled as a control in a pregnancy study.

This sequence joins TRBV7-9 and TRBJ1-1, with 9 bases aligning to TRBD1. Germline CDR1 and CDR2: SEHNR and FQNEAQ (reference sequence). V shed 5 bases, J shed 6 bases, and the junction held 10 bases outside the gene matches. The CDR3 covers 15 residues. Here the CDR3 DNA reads TGTGCCAGCAGCCATAAAACAGGGGGCGCGGCTGAAGCTTTCTTT. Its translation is CASSHKTGGAAEAFF.

This CDR3 reads CASSLIGLAGGDSYNEQFF. Here the CDR3 DNA reads TGTGCCAGCAGCTTAATAGGACTAGCGGGGGGGGACTCCTACAATGAGCAGTTCTTC. This chain joins TRBV7-2 and TRBJ2-1; 15 nucleotides agree with TRBD2. Trimming cost V 2 bases and J 0 bases; bases outside gene matches: 5. Germline CDR1 is SGHTA and CDR2 is FQGNSA. The CDR3 is 19 residues long. The full variable domain, in which reference TRBV7-2 and TRBJ2-1 provide the parts outside the CDR3, is GAGVSQSPSNKVTEKGKDVELRCDPISGHTALYWYRQSLGQGLEFLIYFQGNSAPDKSGLPSDRFSAERTGGSVSTLTIQRTQQEDSAVYLCASSLIGLAGGDSYNEQFFGPGTRLTVL.

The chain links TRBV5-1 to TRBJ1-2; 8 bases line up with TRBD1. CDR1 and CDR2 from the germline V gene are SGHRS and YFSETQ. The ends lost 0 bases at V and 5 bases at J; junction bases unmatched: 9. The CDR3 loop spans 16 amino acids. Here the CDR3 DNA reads TGCGCCAGCAGCTTGGATGGGCCAGGGGGCAAATATGGCTACACCTTC. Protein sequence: CASSLDGPGGKYGYTF.

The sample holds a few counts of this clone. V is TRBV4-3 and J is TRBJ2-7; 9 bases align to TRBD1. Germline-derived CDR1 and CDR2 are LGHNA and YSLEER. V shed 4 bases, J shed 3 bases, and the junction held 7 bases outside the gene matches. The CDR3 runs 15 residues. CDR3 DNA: TGCGCCAGCAGCCCTCCGGGACAGGGCCACTACGAGCAGTACTTC. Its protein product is CASSPPGQGHYEQYF.

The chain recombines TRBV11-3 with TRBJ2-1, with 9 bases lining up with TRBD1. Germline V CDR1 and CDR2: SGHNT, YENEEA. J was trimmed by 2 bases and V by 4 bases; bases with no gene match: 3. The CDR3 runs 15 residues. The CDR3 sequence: CASSSGQGTYNEQFF. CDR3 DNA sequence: TGTGCCAGCAGCTCGGGACAGGGCACCTACAATGAGCAGTTCTTC. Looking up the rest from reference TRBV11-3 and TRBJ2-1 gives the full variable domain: EAGVVQSPRYKIIEKKQPVAFWCNPISGHNTLYWYLQNLGQGPELLIRYENEEAVDDSQLPKDRFSAERLKGVDSTLKIQPAELGDSAVYLCASSSGQGTYNEQFFGPGTRLTVL.

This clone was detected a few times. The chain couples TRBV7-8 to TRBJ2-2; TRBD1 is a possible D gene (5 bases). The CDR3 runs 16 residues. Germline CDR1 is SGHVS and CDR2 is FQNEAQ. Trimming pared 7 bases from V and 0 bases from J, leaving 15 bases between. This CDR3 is CASTFRQNPNTGELFF. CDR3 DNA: TGTGCCAGCACCTTTCGACAGAATCCGAACACCGGGGAGCTGTTTTTT.

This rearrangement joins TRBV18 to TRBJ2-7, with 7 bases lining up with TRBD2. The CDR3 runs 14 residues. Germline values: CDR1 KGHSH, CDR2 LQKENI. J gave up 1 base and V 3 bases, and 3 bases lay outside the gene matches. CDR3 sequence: CASSPSGDSYEQYF. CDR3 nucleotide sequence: TGTGCCAGCTCACCGAGCGGGGATTCCTACGAGCAGTACTTC.

The CDR3 coding sequence is TGTGCCAGCAGGGAGCCGGGACAGGGTTACGAGCAGTACTTC. Translated: CASREPGQGYEQYF. This sequence joins TRBV2 and TRBJ2-7, with 9 bases matching TRBD1. V lost 6 bases, J lost 4 bases, and 7 bases stayed unmatched. The germline V gene has CDR1 SNHLY and CDR2 FYNNEI. CDR3 size: 14 residues.

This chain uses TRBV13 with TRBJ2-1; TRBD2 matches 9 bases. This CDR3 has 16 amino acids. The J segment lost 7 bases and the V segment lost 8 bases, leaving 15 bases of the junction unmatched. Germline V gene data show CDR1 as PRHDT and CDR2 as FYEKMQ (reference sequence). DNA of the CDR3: TGTGCCAGCTCCCCACCCGCGGGGGGGCCTGGGAATGAGCAGTTCTTC. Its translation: CASSPPAGGPGNEQFF.